This T cell receptor beta chain originates from a study of vaccination effects on CD4 cells after COVID-19. The V gene's germline CDR1 is MGHRA and CDR2 YSYEKL. V lost 0 bases and J lost 5, with 13 bases in between. The length of the CDR3 is 15 residues. It was after nine to ten days of culture that CD4+ T cells were isolated. Only in-frame clones appear in the TCRdb table, and some are missing; sequencing was by immunoSEQ multiplex PCR. The table lists around 56,000 clones, 70% to 80% of them singletons, with approximately 3% in the top ten. The sample holds one count of this clone. The antigen is unknown.

The V call is TRBV4-1, the J call TRBJ1-1; D not resolved. Sequenced here: CD4+ T cells from PBMCs cultured without peptide, sampled before COVID-19 vaccination. This receptor was taken from a human donor who received a COVID-19 vaccine. In DNA, the CDR3 is TGCGCCAGCAGCCAAGATCGTGTTCTAGGAACTGAAGCTTTCTTT. It yields the protein CASSQDRVLGTEAFF.